Sequencing of this T cell receptor (beta chain) was carried out in a study of tumor-infiltrating lymphocytes in primary liver carcinoma. The input was roughly 0.5 ug total RNA; TCR beta cDNA was made from it with a constant-region primer. Each TCR beta library was derived from three nested multiplex PCR rounds that employed slightly modified ARM-PCR. Forward primers for TRBV1-TRBV30 and a C-beta reverse primer served the first two PCR rounds, at around 9 cycles each. TCRdb passed the multiplex PCR reads through MiXCR, listing each CDR3 protein once. The sample lists 90,000 to 110,000 distinct CDR3 sequences, roughly 85% seen once, with approximately 20% in the top ten. Co-extraction of RNA and DNA was performed on 20-30 mg of unsorted bulk tissue. CDR3 size: 12 residues. CDR1 and CDR2 from the germline V gene are SQVTM and ANQGSEA.

Material for sequencing was liver tumor tissue from sampling region 3. Subset given: tumor region T3, left-lateral pole. The chain couples TRBV29-1 to TRBJ2-4; the D gene could be TRBD1 or TRBD2 (5 bases each). The origin of this receptor is a middle-aged man with primary liver carcinoma and hepatitis B virus infection. In DNA, the CDR3 is TGCAACGTAATTCACGGTCGGGGCTTTCAGTACTTC. Its protein is CNVIHGRGFQYF.